A single sample is the source of the 2 T cell receptor beta chains below, sequenced in a study of response to subunit inactivated influenza vaccine. In TCRdb, the RT-PCR reads were re-called with MiXCR into one record per CDR3 protein. This repertoire shows almost 600,000 distinct CDR3 sequences, around 15% found once; its top ten account for around 10%. The starting material was PBMCs from blood, obtained less than 13 days after vaccination. Source of these receptors: a man aged 45-65 years who received an inactivated influenza vaccine.

In this sample, this clonotype turned up once. The rearrangement joins TRBV28 to TRBJ2-3; the D gene is possibly TRBD1 (6 bases). This CDR3 has 14 amino acids. Germline CDR1 MDHEN, CDR2 SYDVKM. Deletions cut 3 bases from V and 2 bases from J, with 9 bases between. CDR3 coding DNA: TGTGCCAGCAGTTTCACAGGGTCCACAGATACGCAGTATTTT. Its protein is CASSFTGSTDTQYF.

The chain couples TRBV5-5 to TRBJ1-2; 7 bases line up with TRBD1. The CDR3 totals 14 residues. With V trimmed by 6 bases and J by 0 bases, 5 bases remained unmatched. Germline-derived CDR1 and CDR2 are SGHKS and YYEKEE (reference sequence). In DNA, the CDR3 is TGTGCCAGCACCATGGACAGGACTAACTATGGCTACACCTTC. Translating it yields CASTMDRTNYGYTF. Full variable domain (outside the CDR3, taken from reference TRBV5-5 and TRBJ1-2): DAGVTQSPTHLIKTRGQQVTLRCSPISGHKSVSWYQQVLGQGPQFIFQYYEKEERGRGNFPDRFSARQFPNYSSELNVNALLLGDSALYLCASTMDRTNYGYTFGSGTRLTVV.